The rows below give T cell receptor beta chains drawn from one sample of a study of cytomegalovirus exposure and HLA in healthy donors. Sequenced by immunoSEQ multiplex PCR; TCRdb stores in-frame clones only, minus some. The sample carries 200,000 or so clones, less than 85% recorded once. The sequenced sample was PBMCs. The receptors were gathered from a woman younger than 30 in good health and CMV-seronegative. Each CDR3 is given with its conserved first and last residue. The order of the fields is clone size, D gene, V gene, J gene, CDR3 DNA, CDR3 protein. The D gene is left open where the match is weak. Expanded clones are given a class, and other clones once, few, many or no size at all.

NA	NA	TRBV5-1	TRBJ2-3	TGCGCCAGCACCTGGGCCGGGCCCAGCACAGATACGCAGTATTTT	CASTWAGPSTDTQYF
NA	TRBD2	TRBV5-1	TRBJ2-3	TGCGCCAGCAGCTCTCTCGCGGGCGGGAGGAGCACAGATACGCAGTATTTT	CASSSLAGGRSTDTQYF
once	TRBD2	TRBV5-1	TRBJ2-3	TGCGCCAGCAGCTTACCTAGCGGGGGACCAGATACGCAGTATTTT	CASSLPSGGPDTQYF
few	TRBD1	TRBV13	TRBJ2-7	TGTGCCAGCAGCACGAGGGACAGGGGCGTCGACGAGCAGTACTTC	CASSTRDRGVDEQYF
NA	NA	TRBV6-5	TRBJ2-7	TGTGCCAGCAGTCGGGACTTGAGCTCCTACGAGCAGTACTTC	CASSRDLSSYEQYF
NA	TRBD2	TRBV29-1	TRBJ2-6	TGCAGCGTTTCGGAGGGAGGGTCTGGGGCCAACGTCCTGACTTTC	CSVSEGGSGANVLTF
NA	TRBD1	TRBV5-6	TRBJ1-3	TGTGCCAGCAGCCCCCGGGACAGGGGTGCTGGAAACACCATATATTTT	CASSPRDRGAGNTIYF
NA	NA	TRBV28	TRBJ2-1	TGTGCCAGCAGTTTGGGCAATGAGCAGTTCTTC	CASSLGNEQFF
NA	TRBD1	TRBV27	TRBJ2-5	TGTGCCAGCAGTTCACAATGGGGCAGGGGGCGTCGAGAGACCCAGTACTTC	CASSSQWGRGRRETQYF
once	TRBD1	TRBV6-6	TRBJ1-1	TGTGCCAGCAGTTATCCCGAGGACAGGGAAGGCACTGAAGCTTTCTTT	CASSYPEDREGTEAFF
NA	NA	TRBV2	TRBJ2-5	TGTGCCAGCCGGCCAGGGATGGGGAACCAAGAGACCCAGTACTTC	CASRPGMGNQETQYF
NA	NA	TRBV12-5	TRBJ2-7	TGTGCTAGTGGTCCTCCGGGACGGAGCTCCTACGAGCAGTACTTC	CASGPPGRSSYEQYF
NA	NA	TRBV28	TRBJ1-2	TGTGCCAGCACCCAGACAGAATTCTATGGCTACACCTTC	CASTQTEFYGYTF
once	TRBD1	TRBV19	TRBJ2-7	TGTGCCAGTAGTGTCCTAGACAGGGCCTACGAGCAGTACTTC	CASSVLDRAYEQYF
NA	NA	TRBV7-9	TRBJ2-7	TGTGCCAGCAGCTTATCCGGGGTAATCTACGAGCAGTACTTC	CASSLSGVIYEQYF
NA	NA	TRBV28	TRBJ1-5	TGTGCCACCCGTGCGGGAGGAGTTAGCAATCAGCCCCAGCATTTT	CATRAGGVSNQPQHF
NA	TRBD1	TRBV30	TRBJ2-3	TGTGCCTGGAGCCTCGGGACAGGGTCCACAGATACGCAGTATTTT	CAWSLGTGSTDTQYF
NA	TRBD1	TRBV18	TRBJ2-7	TGTGCCAGCTCCCACACAGGGGCTGGGATCTACGAGCAGTACTTC	CASSHTGAGIYEQYF